In this sample, the clone carrying this T cell receptor (beta chain) turned up once. This sample was taken from a study of blood T cell repertoires in COVID-19. Study-level background: From T cells, B-cell-depleted T cells, or PBMCs came the material, which was cDNA or gDNA.

Clones were read by immunoSEQ multiplex PCR, and TCRdb kept only the in-frame ones, dropping some. The data show under 150,000 clones, about 83% seen once. This TCR derives from a man aged 35 to 55 with active or convalescent COVID-19. The sequencing sample was made of peripheral blood.

The CDR3 spells CASRADFNSPLHF. CDR3 nucleotides: TGTGCCAGCAGGGCGGATTTTAATTCACCCCTCCACTTT. The chain couples TRBV2 to TRBJ1-6; D gene ambiguous. Trimming left V 6 bases short and J 6 bases short, with 9 bases between. CDR1 is SNHLY and CDR2 is FYNNEI in the germline V gene. The CDR3 length is 13 residues.